This TCR beta chain came from a study of CD8+CD57+ T cells in acquired aplastic anemia. Overall study context: Sorting CD4+ and CD8+ cells gave DNA averaging approximately 3 ug. CD4+ cells from healthy donors averaged about 10.8 million reads.

Genomic DNA constituted the template upon which TCR beta VDJ and CDR3 profiling was performed. TCRdb re-called the reads through MiXCR, storing one row per CDR3 protein. This table holds around 200,000 distinct CDR3 sequences, less than 70% found once. Turning to this clonotype: Its antigen is still unknown.

Study-level findings and limits: A set of more than 25 CD8+ CDR3 sequences was shared between patients and controls, and these sequences appeared highly expressed in patients. Significant differences in CD8+ Simpson's diversity were not observed between patients and controls.

From germline, CDR1 is ENHRY and CDR2 SYGVKD. V was cut by 0 bases and J by 0 bases, with 6 bases left in between. CDR3 length: 14 amino acids. This chain joins TRBV10-3 and TRBJ2-7; weak D call: TRBD1 (5 bases). This TCR derives from a human donor in good health, serving as a control. The sample taken for sequencing was sorted CD4+, CD8+, or CD8+CD57+ T cells (not recorded which) from PBMCs. The CDR3: CAISESGDSYEQYF. CDR3 nucleotides: TGTGCCATCAGTGAGTCAGGGGACTCCTACGAGCAGTACTTC.